Below are 20 T cell receptor beta chains sequenced from a single sample in a study of T-cell reconstitution after alpha-beta-depleted transplantation in children (dated by TCRdb to 2016 to 2017). Library prep was done by PCR. Sequencing instrument: Illumina HiSeq 2500. To normalize quantification of the TCRbeta repertoire, the TCR libraries were built with molecular barcoding that relied on unique molecular identifiers. Using fastp at Q25 and MiXCR, TCRdb reprocessed the public reads and kept productive beta chains. Entries are consolidated by CDR3 protein sequence, retaining the most common genes and DNA. Across this sample there are hundreds of thousands of distinct CDR3 sequences, with about 9.2% seen only once. The top ten hold roughly 6.2% of the sample. Sequenced material: PBMCs from the stem cell graft donor, taken from the stem cell graft. The receptors were sampled from a human donor who donated a stem cell graft to a child with acute lymphoblastic leukemia.

The rearrangement links TRBV2 to TRBJ2-1; TRBD1 or TRBD2 may be the D gene (5 bases each). The germline V gene encodes CDR1 SNHLY and CDR2 FYNNEI. The CDR3 is 14 residues long. Trimming left V 5 bases short and J 7 bases short, with 15 bases between. The CDR3 loop reads CASSSQGSGNEQFF. The CDR3 DNA is TGTGCCAGCAGTTCCCAGGGCTCGGGGAATGAGCAGTTCTTC.

This clonotype appeared many times. The chain recombines TRBV11-2 with TRBJ1-2; no firm D call. Germline V gives CDR1 SGHAT, CDR2 FQNNGV. With 3 bases removed from V and 8 bases from J, the gap between germline ends came to 10 bases. The CDR3 length is 12 residues. The CDR3: CASSLAGGGYTF. The CDR3 region has the DNA TGTGCCAGCAGCTTGGCAGGAGGAGGCTACACCTTC.

The chain employs TRBV27 and TRBJ2-1; D not resolved. Trimming took off 5 bases at V and 0 bases at J, with 14 bases between the two ends. The germline CDR1 and CDR2 sequences are MNHEY and SMNVEV (reference sequence). This CDR3 has 16 residues. CDR3 sequence (DNA): TGTGCCAGCAGTCGCCTGGAGCCCTACTCCTACAATGAGCAGTTCTTC. This gives the protein CASSRLEPYSYNEQFF.

This clonotype was observed a single time. V gene TRBV3-1 combines with J gene TRBJ2-5; D possibly corresponds to TRBD2 (5 bases). From germline, CDR1 is LGHDT and CDR2 YNNKEL (reference sequence). The CDR3 length is 14 residues. V was trimmed by 4 bases and J by 5 bases, leaving 14 bases between them. CDR3 sequence (DNA): TGTGCCAGCAGCCCCTCGGGCAGGAGGGAGACCCAGTACTTC. Protein product: CASSPSGRRETQYF.

This clonotype was seen a few times. The chain joins TRBV3-1 to TRBJ2-3; D remains ambiguous. Germline CDR1 reads LGHDT; CDR2 reads YNNKEL (reference sequence). The V gene lost 0 bases and the J gene lost 4 bases, with 5 bases spanning the gap. The CDR3 has 13 residues. The chain's CDR3 is CASSQDYADTQYF. The CDR3 DNA reads TGTGCCAGCAGCCAAGATTATGCAGATACGCAGTATTTT.

This chain uses TRBV7-9 with TRBJ1-2; 8 nucleotides match TRBD1. Unmatched junction bases numbered 8, after V lost 4 bases and J lost 7 bases. The CDR3 totals 14 residues. The germline gives CDR1 SEHNR, CDR2 FQNEAQ (reference sequence). The CDR3 DNA is TGTGCCAGCAGCTCCTCCGGACAGGGTGGTGGCTACACCTTC. It is translated as CASSSSGQGGGYTF.

The sample holds many counts of this clonotype. The gene calls are TRBV4-2 and TRBJ2-7; TRBD2 is a possible D gene (5 bases). The CDR3 spans 13 residues. V dropped 0 bases and J dropped 4 bases, with 7 bases sitting between them. The germline CDR1 and CDR2 sequences are LGHNA and YNFKEQ. CDR3 sequence reads: CASSQERAYEQYF. In DNA form, the CDR3 reads TGTGCCAGCAGCCAAGAGAGGGCTTACGAGCAGTACTTC.

This clonotype was recorded at least ten times. The CDR3 sequence is CAYDWAAETQYF. In DNA, the CDR3 is TGTGCCTATGATTGGGCGGCGGAGACCCAGTACTTC. The chain couples TRBV30 to TRBJ2-5; no definite D call. The CDR3 length is 12 residues. Germline V lookup: CDR1 GTSNPN, CDR2 SVGIG (reference sequence). The V and J ends lost 7 bases and 5 bases respectively, with 14 bases between them. Complete variable domain (other parts from reference TRBV30 and TRBJ2-5): SQTIHQWPATLVQPVGSPLSLECTVEGTSNPNLYWYRQAAGRGLQLLFYSVGIGQISSEVPQNLSASRPQDRQFILSSKKLLLSDSGFYLCAYDWAAETQYFGPGTRLLVL.

This clonotype showed up just a few times. This rearrangement joins TRBV3-1 to TRBJ1-2; D is ambiguous. CDR1 and CDR2 (germline): LGHDT, YNNKEL (reference sequence). The V end lost 0 bases, the J end lost 4 bases, and 9 bases lay between the germline ends. The CDR3 runs 14 residues. CDR3 nucleotides: TGTGCCAGCAGCCAAGATCGCAATCGCTATGGCTACACCTTC. It specifies CASSQDRNRYGYTF.

This clonotype was counted a few times. The V and J genes are TRBV5-1 and TRBJ2-7; no reliable D call. Germline V gives CDR1 SGHRS, CDR2 YFSETQ. The CDR3 loop spans 15 amino acids. V was trimmed by 0 bases and J by 0 bases, leaving 10 bases between them. CDR3 protein: CASSLGFGVSYEQYF. CDR3 DNA sequence: TGCGCCAGCAGCTTGGGTTTTGGCGTCTCCTACGAGCAGTACTTC.

This clonotype has a handful of counts. The chain employs TRBV5-1 and TRBJ1-2; D may be TRBD1 (5 bases). The CDR3 extends over 15 amino acids. The V end was cut by 4 bases, the J end by 4 bases, with 17 bases between. Germline-derived CDR1 and CDR2 are SGHRS and YFSETQ. CDR3: CASSPEGVRPYGYTF. The CDR3 DNA follows: TGCGCCAGCAGCCCGGAAGGGGTCAGGCCCTATGGCTACACCTTC.

This clonotype has at least ten counts. V usage is TRBV6-5 and J usage is TRBJ2-4; D may correspond to TRBD1 or TRBD2 (7 bases each). Germline V gene data show CDR1 as MNHEY and CDR2 as SVGAGI. This CDR3 is built from 17 residues. V lost 11 bases and J lost 3, with 26 bases in between. The CDR3 nucleotides are TGTGCCTCCTCAACCCAGGGGGGGGGTACAGGCAAAAACATTCAGTACTTC. Its protein product is CASSTQGGGTGKNIQYF.

At least ten counts were recorded for this clonotype. The chain has TRBV4-3 and TRBJ2-1, with D possibly matching TRBD2 (5 bases). The CDR3 is 14 amino acids. The germline gives CDR1 LGHNA, CDR2 YSLEER. V lost 1 base to trimming and J lost 7 bases, with 11 bases between them. For the CDR3, the DNA is TGCGCCAGCAGCCAAGGTCTCCGCGGGAATGAGCAGTTCTTC. Translating it yields CASSQGLRGNEQFF.

This clonotype appeared a few times. The gene calls are TRBV20-1 and TRBJ2-3, with a possible D match to TRBD2 (7 bases). The CDR3 runs 17 residues. V was shortened by 1 base and J by 1 base, with 18 bases between the two germline ends. Germline assignment: CDR1 DFQATT and CDR2 SNEGSKA (reference sequence). The CDR3 DNA sequence: TGCAGTGCTAGAGCTCCCCCGGGGGGCGTTCGCACAGATACGCAGTATTTT. This translates into CSARAPPGGVRTDTQYF.

This clonotype was seen many times. This CDR3 is CASSGTFAGQPQHF. In DNA form, the CDR3 reads TGTGCCAGTAGCGGGACTTTCGCCGGTCAGCCCCAGCATTTT. The gene calls are TRBV19 and TRBJ1-5, with a tentative D call TRBD1 (5 bases). Germline V gene lookup returns CDR1 LNHDA and CDR2 SQIVND (reference sequence). The ends were cut back, 6 bases at V and 6 bases at J, with 15 bases in the middle. The CDR3 extends over 14 amino acids.

This chain links TRBV6-5 with TRBJ1-1; D unclear. Trimming shortened V by 8 bases and J by 4 bases, and 8 bases separated the two germline ends. Germline assignment: CDR1 MNHEY and CDR2 SVGAGI. This CDR3 has 11 amino acids. The CDR3 DNA is TGTGCCAGCTACCGCAGCACTGAAGCTTTCTTT. It is translated as CASYRSTEAFF.

This clonotype occurred many times. This chain links TRBV10-3 with TRBJ2-2; D unresolved. Germline lookup yields CDR1 ENHRY and CDR2 SYGVKD. Trimming removed 4 bases at V and 4 bases at J, with 10 bases between. CDR3 length equals 14 residues. The CDR3 spells CAISGSKSTGELFF. CDR3 DNA sequence: TGTGCCATCAGTGGGTCCAAGAGCACCGGGGAGCTGTTTTTT.

A few counts support this clonotype. The chain recombines TRBV20-1 with TRBJ1-4; maybe TRBD1 (5 bases). CDR3 length: 15 amino acids. Trimming pared 0 bases from V and 7 bases from J, leaving 15 bases between. The germline gives CDR1 DFQATT, CDR2 SNEGSKA (reference sequence). Here the CDR3 reads CSARDIPGHREKLFF. The CDR3 region has the DNA TGCAGTGCTAGAGATATCCCAGGGCACCGTGAAAAACTGTTTTTT.

The V gene is TRBV12-3 or TRBV12-4, the J gene TRBJ1-2; D perhaps matches TRBD1 (5 bases). Trimming pared 6 bases from V and 4 bases from J, leaving 9 bases between. The length of the CDR3 is 12 residues. CDR3 protein: CASSNGGYGYTF. As DNA, the CDR3 is TGTGCCAGCAGCAACGGGGGCTATGGCTACACCTTC.

This clonotype was observed a handful of times. V is TRBV5-1 and J is TRBJ1-2, with 7 bases matching TRBD1. The ends lost 3 bases at V and 1 base at J; junction bases unmatched: 9. This CDR3 comprises 16 residues. Germline V gene data show CDR1 as SGHRS and CDR2 as YFSETQ. CDR3 in DNA: TGCGCCAGCAGCTCGCGGGGGGACAGCAATAACTATGGCTACACCTTC. This gives the protein CASSSRGDSNNYGYTF.